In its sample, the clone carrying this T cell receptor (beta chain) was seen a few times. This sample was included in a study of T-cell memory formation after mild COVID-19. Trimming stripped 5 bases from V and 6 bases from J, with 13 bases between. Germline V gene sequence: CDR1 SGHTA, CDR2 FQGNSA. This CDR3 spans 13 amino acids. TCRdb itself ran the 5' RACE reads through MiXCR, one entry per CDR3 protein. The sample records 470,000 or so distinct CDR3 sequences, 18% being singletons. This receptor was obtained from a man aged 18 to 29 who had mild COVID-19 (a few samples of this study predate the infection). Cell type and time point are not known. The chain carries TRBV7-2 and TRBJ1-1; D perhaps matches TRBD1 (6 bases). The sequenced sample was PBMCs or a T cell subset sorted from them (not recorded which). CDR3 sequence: CASSPQGRAEAFF. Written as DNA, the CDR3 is TGTGCCAGCAGCCCCCAGGGGCGCGCTGAAGCTTTCTTT. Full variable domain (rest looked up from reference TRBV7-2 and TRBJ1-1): GAGVSQSPSNKVTEKGKDVELRCDPISGHTALYWYRQSLGQGLEFLIYFQGNSAPDKSGLPSDRFSAERTGGSVSTLTIQRTQQEDSAVYLCASSPQGRAEAFFGQGTRLTVV.